This T cell receptor beta chain derives from a study of CD8 T cells in ankylosing spondylitis. MiXCR, run by TCRdb on the 5' RACE reads, gives a single entry per CDR3 protein. The data show 180,000 or so distinct CDR3 sequences, around 10% seen once. The germline gives CDR1 SGHRS, CDR2 YFSETQ. The CDR3 sequence is 17 residues long. Trimming took 1 base from V and 1 from J; bases not matched to a gene: 7. The chain combines TRBV5-1 with TRBJ2-7, with 11 bases that match TRBD1. The origin of this receptor is a male donor with ankylosing spondylitis or in good health (not recorded which). The sample taken for sequencing was blood, either unsorted or a sorted T cell fraction (not recorded which). The CDR3 protein is CASSLRLGTGGSYEQYF. The DNA of the CDR3 is TGCGCCAGCAGCTTGAGGCTCGGGACAGGGGGTTCCTACGAGCAGTACTTC.